This TCR beta chain was retrieved from a study of siplizumab effects on memory and regulatory T cells. CDR1 and CDR2 (germline): SGHNT, YYREEE (reference sequence). The CDR3 spans 16 residues. The trim removed 1 base at V and 3 bases at J, leaving 8 bases unmatched. Data came from immunoSEQ multiplex PCR; TCRdb stores just in-frame clones and leaves some out. This table has 100,000 or so clones, approximately 91% appearing once. This clone was seen just once. The clonotype was recovered from a human donor in good health. The rearrangement uses TRBV5-4 and TRBJ2-3, with 7 bases fitting TRBD1. The specimen was CD4+ T cells sorted from blood. Written as DNA, the CDR3 is TGTGCCAGCAGCTTGACAGGGGCCATAATAACAGATACGCAGTATTTT. Translation gives CASSLTGAIITDTQYF.